This T cell receptor beta chain derives from a study of blood T cell repertoires in COVID-19. CDR3 size: 11 residues. The V and J ends lost 3 bases and 9 bases respectively, with 6 bases between them. Assay used: immunoSEQ multiplex PCR; TCRdb lists only in-frame clones, some missing. The sample holds tens of thousands of clones, 70% to 90% seen once. V is TRBV12-3 or TRBV12-4 and J is TRBJ1-3; no reliable D call. This clonotype originated in a man between 60 and 70 years old with acute or convalescent COVID-19. Sequencing was carried out using peripheral blood. The CDR3 DNA reads TGTGCCAGCAGTTTGGAGACCACCATATATTTT. As protein: CASSLETTIYF.